The 16 T cell receptor beta chains below come from one sample, sequenced in a study of blood T cell repertoires in COVID-19. Measured with immunoSEQ multiplex PCR; TCRdb has only the in-frame clones, and not every one. This table holds hundreds of thousands of clones, approximately 82% found once. The sequencing input was peripheral blood. The receptors stem from a woman at least 80 years old with acute or convalescent COVID-19.

V gene TRBV7-2 combines with J gene TRBJ1-5, with a possible D match to TRBD1 (5 bases). This CDR3 is built from 16 residues. Germline V gene lookup returns CDR1 SGHTA and CDR2 FQGNSA. Deletions cut 2 bases from V and 2 bases from J, with 13 bases between. Written as DNA, the CDR3 is TGTGCCAGCAGCTTAAGCCGGGGGGTGGGCAATCAGCCCCAGCATTTT. Translation gives CASSLSRGVGNQPQHF.

The CDR3 DNA reads TGTGCCAGCAGCCAACGAGCGGGGGTAGTACACAATGAGCAGTTCTTC. The encoded protein is CASSQRAGVVHNEQFF. This sequence joins TRBV3-1 (or the pseudogene TRBV3-2) and TRBJ2-1, with 8 bases lining up with TRBD2. Germline CDR1 is LGHDT and CDR2 is YNNKEL (reference sequence). The trim removed 2 bases at V and 5 bases at J, leaving 8 bases unmatched. The CDR3 has 16 amino acids.

The rearrangement uses TRBV25-1 and TRBJ2-3; D may be TRBD1 (6 bases). Trimming left V 2 bases short and J 4 bases short, with 10 bases between. The germline CDR1 and CDR2 sequences are MGHDK and SYGVNS. The CDR3 extends over 14 amino acids. CDR3 nucleotides: TGTGCCAGCAGTGAACCCCCAGGGGCAGATACGCAGTATTTT. Translation gives CASSEPPGADTQYF.

The V and J genes are TRBV4-2 and TRBJ2-2; 8 bases agree with TRBD2. Trimming cost V 3 bases and J 2 bases; bases outside gene matches: 8. The CDR3 length is 17 residues. The germline V gene has CDR1 LGHNA and CDR2 YNFKEQ. The CDR3 DNA is TGTGCCAGCAGCCAGGCGAGCGGGGGCGAAAACACCGGGGAGCTGTTTTTT. It translates to CASSQASGGENTGELFF.

The genes are TRBV4-3 and TRBJ2-3, with 11 positions matching TRBD2. Per germline, CDR1 LGHNA and CDR2 YSLEER. J was trimmed by 3 bases and V by 4 bases; bases with no gene match: 3. CDR3 size: 15 residues. The chain's CDR3 is CASSPLAGGTDTQYF. In nucleotides, the CDR3 is TGCGCCAGCAGCCCTCTAGCGGGGGGAACAGATACGCAGTATTTT.

The chain is built from TRBV7-3 and TRBJ2-3, with D possibly TRBD2 on 7 matching bases. The CDR3 contains 15 residues. Germline V gene data show CDR1 as SGHTA and CDR2 as FQGTGA. V was trimmed by 1 base and J by 3 bases, leaving 11 bases between them. The CDR3 sequence: CASSLSGGATDTQYF. The CDR3 DNA reads TGTGCCAGCAGCTTAAGTGGGGGGGCGACAGATACGCAGTATTTT.

This clone has just a few counts. The chain couples TRBV28 to TRBJ2-7; the match to TRBD1 covers 9 bases. J was trimmed by 0 bases and V by 7 bases; bases with no gene match: 7. Germline CDR1 MDHEN, CDR2 SYDVKM. CDR3 length equals 15 residues. The CDR3 DNA is TGTGCCAGCACCGTGACAGGGGGGAGCTCCTACGAGCAGTACTTC. It codes for CASTVTGGSSYEQYF.

This clone has just one count. The rearrangement links TRBV5-1 to TRBJ1-6, with a weak D call TRBD1 (6 bases). The CDR3 is 15 amino acids. Germline lookup yields CDR1 SGHRS and CDR2 YFSETQ. V lost 0 bases and J lost 9, with 13 bases in between. The CDR3 is CASSLGGGVSSPLHF. The CDR3 bases are TGCGCCAGCAGCTTGGGAGGGGGAGTTAGTTCACCCCTCCACTTT.

V usage is TRBV5-6 and J usage is TRBJ1-2; 8 nucleotides align to TRBD1. The length of the CDR3 is 15 residues. Germline lookup yields CDR1 SGHDT and CDR2 YYEEEE. Germline trimming cut 3 bases from V and 3 bases from J; bases unmatched to any gene: 7. In DNA form, the CDR3 reads TGTGCCAGCAGCTACACGGACAGGGTACACTATGGCTACACCTTC. It encodes CASSYTDRVHYGYTF.

This clone was detected a few times. The chain links TRBV9 to TRBJ2-3; D is unclear. The V gene's germline CDR1 is SGDLS and CDR2 YYNGEE. With 1 base removed from V and 0 bases from J, the gap between germline ends came to 3 bases. The CDR3 runs to 13 residues. DNA for the CDR3: TGTGCCAGCAGCGTACTGAGCACAGATACGCAGTATTTT. The encoded protein is CASSVLSTDTQYF.

The chain carries TRBV6-1 and TRBJ1-5; TRBD1 matches at 9 bases. V lost 0 bases to trimming and J lost 4 bases; unmatched junction nucleotides: 7. CDR3 length: 17 residues. In germline, CDR1 is MNHNS, CDR2 SASEGT. CDR3 DNA sequence: TGTGCCAGCAGTGAAGCGGAGGACAGGGGCTCAAATCAGCCCCAGCATTTT. Its translation: CASSEAEDRGSNQPQHF.

The V call is TRBV10-3, the J call TRBJ2-5; 10 nucleotides align to TRBD2. CDR1 is ENHRY, CDR2 SYGVKD, per germline. J gave up 4 bases and V 5 bases, and 7 bases lay outside the gene matches. This CDR3 spans 15 amino acids. The CDR3: CAISSLAGAVETQYF. The DNA for the CDR3 is TGTGCCATCAGTTCCCTAGCGGGGGCAGTAGAGACCCAGTACTTC.

The rearrangement joins TRBV3-1 (or the pseudogene TRBV3-2) to TRBJ1-2; D is possibly TRBD1 (5 bases). This CDR3 is built from 14 residues. The V gene lost 3 bases and the J gene lost 4 bases, with 12 bases spanning the gap. From germline, CDR1 is LGHDT and CDR2 YNNKEL (reference sequence). CDR3 bases: TGTGCCAGCAGCCAGAAAGGGGCCTTCTATGGCTACACCTTC. It codes for CASSQKGAFYGYTF.

This chain uses TRBV2 with TRBJ1-3, with D maybe TRBD1 (6 bases). The V end lost 7 bases, the J end lost 4 bases, and 14 bases lay between the germline ends. CDR3 length equals 14 residues. Germline V lookup: CDR1 SNHLY, CDR2 FYNNEI. In nucleotides, the CDR3 is TGTGCCAGCACCGAGGGGGTGTGGGGAAACACCATATATTTT. It encodes CASTEGVWGNTIYF.

This clone was seen only once. CDR3 amino acids: CASSRPGGYGYTF. In DNA, the CDR3 is TGTGCCAGCAGCCGACCCGGGGGATATGGCTACACCTTC. This chain connects TRBV5-4 to TRBJ1-2; D is possibly TRBD1 (5 bases). In germline, CDR1 is SGHNT, CDR2 YYREEE (reference sequence). The CDR3 has 13 amino acids. Deletions cut 4 bases from V and 5 bases from J, with 12 bases between.

The genes are TRBV7-9 and TRBJ1-4; 7 nucleotides match TRBD1. Looked up from germline, CDR1 is SEHNR and CDR2 is FQNEAQ (reference sequence). V trimming: 5 bases; J trimming: 5 bases; junction bases outside the gene matches: 11. The CDR3 contains 16 residues. The chain's CDR3 is CASSPKRIQGNEKLFF. The CDR3 region has the DNA TGTGCCAGCAGCCCTAAGCGCATACAGGGGAATGAAAAACTGTTTTTT.